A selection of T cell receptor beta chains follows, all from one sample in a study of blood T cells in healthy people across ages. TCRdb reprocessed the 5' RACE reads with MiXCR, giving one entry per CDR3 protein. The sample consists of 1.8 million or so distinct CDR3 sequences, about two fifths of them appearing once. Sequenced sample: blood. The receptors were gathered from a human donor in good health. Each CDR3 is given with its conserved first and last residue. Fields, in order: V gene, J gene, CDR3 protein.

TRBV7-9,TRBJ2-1,CASSLWGRWDEQFF
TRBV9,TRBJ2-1,CASSGLARVSYNEQFF
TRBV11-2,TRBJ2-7,CASSVGLAYEQYF
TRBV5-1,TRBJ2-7,CASSPGPGLAGGSSYEQYF
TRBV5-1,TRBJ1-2,CASSLAGEPPRNYGYTF
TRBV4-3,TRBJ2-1,CASSPEARAMDHEQFF
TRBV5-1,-,CASSPEDRSPYEQYF
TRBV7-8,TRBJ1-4,CASSRSTTNEKLFF
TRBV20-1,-,CSAPGTGNRETQYF
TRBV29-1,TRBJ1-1,CSVHYRGANTEAFF
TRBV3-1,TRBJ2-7,CASSQWGREGYEQYF
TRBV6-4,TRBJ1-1,CASKTGEEGEAFF
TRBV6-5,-,CASSSIGPTDTQYF
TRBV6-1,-,CASSDSGLAGGYEQYF
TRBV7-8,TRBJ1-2,CASSELRGGYGYTF
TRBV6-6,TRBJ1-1,CASTPSRAFGTEAFF
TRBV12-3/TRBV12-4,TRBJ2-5,CASSLTRGGTQYF
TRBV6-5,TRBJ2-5,CASSRDFSGETQYF
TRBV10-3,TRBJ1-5,CAISEYLDYQPQHF
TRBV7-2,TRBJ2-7,CASSLVSSLTYEQYF
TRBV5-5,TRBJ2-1,CASSSWDHYNEQFF